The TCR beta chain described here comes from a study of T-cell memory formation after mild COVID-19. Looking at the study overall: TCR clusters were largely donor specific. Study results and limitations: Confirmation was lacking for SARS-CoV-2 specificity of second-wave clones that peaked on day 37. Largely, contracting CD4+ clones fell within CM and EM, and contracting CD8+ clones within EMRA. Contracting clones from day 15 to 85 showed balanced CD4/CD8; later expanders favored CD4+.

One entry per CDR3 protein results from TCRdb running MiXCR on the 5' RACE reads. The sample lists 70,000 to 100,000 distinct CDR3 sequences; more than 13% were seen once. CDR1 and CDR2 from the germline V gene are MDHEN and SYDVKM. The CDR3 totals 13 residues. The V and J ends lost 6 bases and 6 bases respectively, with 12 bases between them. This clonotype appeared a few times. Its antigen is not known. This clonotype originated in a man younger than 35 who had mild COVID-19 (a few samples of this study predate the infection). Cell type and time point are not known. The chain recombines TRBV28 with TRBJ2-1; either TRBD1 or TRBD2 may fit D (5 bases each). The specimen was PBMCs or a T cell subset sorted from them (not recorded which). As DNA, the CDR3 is TGTGCCAGCAGGCTCGAGGGGTTCAATGAGCAGTTCTTC. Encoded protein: CASRLEGFNEQFF.